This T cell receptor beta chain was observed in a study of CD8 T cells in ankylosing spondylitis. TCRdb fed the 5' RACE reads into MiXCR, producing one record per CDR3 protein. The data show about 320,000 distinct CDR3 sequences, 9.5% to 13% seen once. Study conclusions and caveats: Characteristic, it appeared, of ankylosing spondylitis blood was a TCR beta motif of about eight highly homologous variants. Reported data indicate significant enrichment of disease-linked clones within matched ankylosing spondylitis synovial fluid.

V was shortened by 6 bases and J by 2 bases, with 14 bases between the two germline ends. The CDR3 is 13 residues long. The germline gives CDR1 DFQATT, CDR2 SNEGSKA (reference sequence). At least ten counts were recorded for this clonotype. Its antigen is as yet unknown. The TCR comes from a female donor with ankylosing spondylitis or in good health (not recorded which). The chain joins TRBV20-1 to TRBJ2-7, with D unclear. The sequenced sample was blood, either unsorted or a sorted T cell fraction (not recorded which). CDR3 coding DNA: TGCAGTGCGAGTCCCGAACTTACCTACGAGCAGTACTTC. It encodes CSASPELTYEQYF.